These 5 T cell receptor beta chains originate from one sample sequenced in a study of shared clonotypes between healthy human individuals. Clones were read by immunoSEQ multiplex PCR, and TCRdb kept only the in-frame ones, dropping some. The sample holds some 2,000,000 clones, 90% to 97% seen once. The sample consisted of naive CD4+ T cells sorted from blood. Subset noted: CD45RA+ positively selected. The source is a man in his late teens or twenties in good health.

The V and J genes are TRBV10-3 and TRBJ2-2; no definite D call. Trimming pared 6 bases from V and 6 bases from J, leaving 8 bases between. Germline assignment: CDR1 ENHRY and CDR2 SYGVKD. The CDR3 spans 12 residues. In DNA, the CDR3 is TGTGCCATCAGGCGCGTAGCCGGGGAGCTGTTTTTT. Amino acid sequence: CAIRRVAGELFF.

V usage is TRBV5-1 and J usage is TRBJ1-2, with D perhaps TRBD1 (6 bases). Per germline, CDR1 SGHRS and CDR2 YFSETQ. Trimming left V 4 bases short and J 7 bases short, with 14 bases between. The CDR3 contains 13 residues. The CDR3 coding sequence is TGCGCCAGCAGCCCCCAACAGGGAAGTGGCTACACCTTC. It codes for CASSPQQGSGYTF.

Regarding this clone: Distinct nucleotide sequences in the sample also encode this CDR3. V gene TRBV5-1 combines with J gene TRBJ2-1; 8 bases agree with TRBD1. CDR1 and CDR2 (germline): SGHRS, YFSETQ. With V trimmed by 0 bases and J by 5 bases, 4 bases remained unmatched. The CDR3 has 15 residues. CDR3 sequence: CASSLGQGAHNEQFF. In nucleotides, the CDR3 is TGCGCCAGCAGCTTGGGCCAGGGGGCTCACAATGAGCAGTTCTTC.

This clone was detected only once. The chain has TRBV4-1 and TRBJ2-3; 7 nucleotides align to TRBD2. Germline values: CDR1 MGHRA, CDR2 YSYEKL. The CDR3 is 15 amino acids. V shed 4 bases and J 2 bases; nucleotides not matched to a gene: 6. CDR3 DNA: TGCGCCAGCAGCCCGAGGGAGGGAGTCACAGATACGCAGTATTTT. Encoded protein: CASSPREGVTDTQYF.

The chain couples TRBV9 to TRBJ2-6, with D uncertain. V was pared by 4 bases and J by 8 bases, with 13 bases between. Germline-derived CDR1 and CDR2 are SGDLS and YYNGEE. The CDR3 is 14 residues long. This CDR3 reads CASSSWGPPNVLTF. DNA for the CDR3: TGTGCCAGCAGCTCGTGGGGTCCCCCCAACGTCCTGACTTTC. The full variable domain, completed using reference TRBV9 and TRBJ2-6, is DSGVTQTPKHLITATGQRVTLRCSPRSGDLSVYWYQQSLDQGLQFLIQYYNGEERAKGNILERFSAQQFPDLHSELNLSSLELGDSALYFCASSSWGPPNVLTFGAGSRLTVL.